This entry lists 18 T cell receptor beta chains sequenced from one sample in a study of cytomegalovirus exposure and HLA in healthy donors (dated by TCRdb to 2015 to 2018). The library was built by means of the immunoSEQ multiplex PCR assay. TCRdb retrieved this table from immuneACCESS and kept in-frame rearrangements only. Not all clones are present; in checked studies, unresolved V genes account for under half, and no reason is known for the remainder. This sample comprises about 78,000 clones, 96% of them detected only once. The biggest ten clones account for over 1.5% of the sample. The sequenced material came from PBMCs. The receptors here all came from a man between 18 and 35 years old in good health and CMV-seropositive.

The chain uses TRBV4-1 and TRBJ2-5; 9 bases are shared with TRBD1. Germline-derived CDR1 and CDR2 are MGHRA and YSYEKL. The CDR3 extends over 15 amino acids. V was clipped by 0 bases and J by 5 bases; unmatched bases: 4. CDR3 sequence: CASSQDLTGGETQYF. The DNA for the CDR3 is TGCGCCAGCAGCCAAGATTTGACAGGGGGGGAGACCCAGTACTTC.

The V call is TRBV27, the J call TRBJ2-7, with D unresolved. The CDR3 spans 15 residues. Per the germline V gene, CDR1 is MNHEY and CDR2 is SMNVEV (reference sequence). V lost 2 bases to trimming and J lost 0 bases, with 11 bases between them. DNA for the CDR3: TGTGCCAGCAGTTTAGTAGCTGCCGTCTCCTACGAGCAGTACTTC. Translating it yields CASSLVAAVSYEQYF.

The rearrangement links TRBV7-9 to TRBJ2-2; D might be TRBD2 (5 bases). The germline V gene encodes CDR1 SEHNR and CDR2 FQNEAQ (reference sequence). V lost 2 bases and J 6 bases, leaving 10 bases between the germline ends. The CDR3 consists of 14 residues. CDR3 loop: CASSLSTRPGELFF. The CDR3 DNA reads as TGTGCCAGCAGCTTATCTACTAGACCCGGGGAGCTGTTTTTT.

The V gene is TRBV29-1, the J gene TRBJ1-1; D is uncertain. This CDR3 contains 13 residues. V was trimmed by 7 bases and J by 5 bases, leaving 17 bases between them. CDR1 and CDR2 (germline): SQVTM, ANQGSEA. This CDR3 is CSAGGSFATEAFF. CDR3 DNA: TGCAGCGCCGGAGGCAGTTTTGCAACTGAAGCTTTCTTT.

The genes are TRBV27 and TRBJ2-3; 8 bases are a match to TRBD1. The germline V gene has CDR1 MNHEY and CDR2 SMNVEV (reference sequence). V was clipped by 4 bases and J by 8 bases; unmatched bases: 8. The CDR3 contains 14 residues. For the CDR3, the DNA is TGTGCCAGCAGTTCGGGACAGGAGAGGGGTACGCAGTATTTT. Its translation: CASSSGQERGTQYF.

The chain uses TRBV27 and TRBJ2-7; 8 bases fit TRBD1. Per the germline V gene, CDR1 is MNHEY and CDR2 is SMNVEV (reference sequence). V lost 6 bases, J lost 4 bases, and 8 bases stayed unmatched. This CDR3 has 14 residues. In DNA form, the CDR3 reads TGTGCCAGCAGCTGGAGACAGGGGCTTTACGAGCAGTACTTC. Protein sequence: CASSWRQGLYEQYF.

The chain uses TRBV7-2 and TRBJ2-1; 8 nucleotides line up with TRBD2. Germline V lookup: CDR1 SGHTA, CDR2 FQGNSA. This CDR3 region has 13 residues. V gave up 1 base and J gave up 10 bases; unmatched junction bases: 3. CDR3 bases: TGTGCCAGCAGCTTAGTTAGCGGGAAGGAGCAGTTCTTC. It yields the protein CASSLVSGKEQFF.

The chain is built from TRBV28 and TRBJ2-1; 8 nucleotides line up with TRBD1. This CDR3 spans 14 amino acids. Germline V lookup: CDR1 MDHEN, CDR2 SYDVKM. Trimming at V came to 6 bases and at J to 10 bases, leaving 11 bases not matched to a gene. As DNA, the CDR3 is TGTGCCAGCAGAGAACCGGGACAGGTGGGGGAGCAGTTCTTC. Residues: CASREPGQVGEQFF.

The chain recombines TRBV28 with TRBJ2-1; 13 bases map to TRBD2. This CDR3 has 15 residues. V shed 6 bases and J 6 bases; nucleotides not matched to a gene: 5. CDR1 is MDHEN and CDR2 is SYDVKM in the germline V gene. CDR3 DNA sequence: TGTGCCAGCAGCCGATGGACTAGCGGGGGCAATGAGCAGTTCTTC. Translation gives CASSRWTSGGNEQFF.

The chain links TRBV5-8 to TRBJ1-5; D not certain. Germline V gene lookup returns CDR1 SGHTS and CDR2 YDEGEE. The CDR3 consists of 14 residues. V was clipped by 2 bases and J by 4 bases, with 10 bases between them. CDR3 in amino acids: CASSLWGANQPQHF. The CDR3 DNA sequence: TGTGCCAGCAGCTTATGGGGAGCGAATCAGCCCCAGCATTTT.

This clone was seen only once. The chain couples TRBV27 to TRBJ2-1, with TRBD1 as a possible D gene (5 bases). The germline gives CDR1 MNHEY, CDR2 SMNVEV (reference sequence). V shed 4 bases and J shed 0 bases, with 10 bases lying between them. The CDR3 length is 15 residues. The CDR3 coding sequence is TGTGCCAGCAGTTCAGGGTTTAGCTCCTACAATGAGCAGTTCTTC. Translating it yields CASSSGFSSYNEQFF.

The chain is built from TRBV30 and TRBJ1-5; D perhaps matches TRBD1 (5 bases). V was clipped by 2 bases and J by 4 bases, with 9 bases between them. CDR1 is GTSNPN, CDR2 SVGIG, per germline (reference sequence). The CDR3 extends over 13 amino acids. DNA for the CDR3: TGTGCCTGGAGTCACGACAGTAATCAGCCCCAGCATTTT. This translates into CAWSHDSNQPQHF.

The chain carries TRBV29-1 and TRBJ2-5, with 7 bases aligning to TRBD2. Germline CDR1 SQVTM, CDR2 ANQGSEA. The length of the CDR3 is 17 residues. J gave up 5 bases and V 2 bases, and 17 bases lay outside the gene matches. The CDR3 here is CSVEQLARGLSLETQYF. The CDR3 DNA follows: TGCAGCGTTGAACAACTAGCGCGGGGTCTAAGCCTTGAGACCCAGTACTTC.

This rearrangement joins TRBV10-1 to TRBJ2-7; D possibly corresponds to TRBD2 (5 bases). The CDR3 runs to 15 residues. Deletions cut 2 bases from V and 3 bases from J, with 14 bases between. Germline V gene sequence: CDR1 WNHNN, CDR2 SYGVQD (reference sequence). The CDR3 coding sequence is TGCGCCAGCAGTGAGGGGTTAGCGAGCGTCTACGAGCAGTACTTC. Its translation: CASSEGLASVYEQYF.

The V call is TRBV28, the J call TRBJ1-5; 9 bases are a match to TRBD1. Germline loops: CDR1 MDHEN, CDR2 SYDVKM. This CDR3 comprises 16 residues. V gave up 5 bases and J gave up 4 bases; unmatched junction bases: 9. CDR3 sequence (DNA): TGTGCCAGCAGTACAACCGGACAGGGGAAGAATCAGCCCCAGCATTTT. Protein product: CASSTTGQGKNQPQHF.

V gene TRBV6-1 combines with J gene TRBJ1-3; a possible D gene is TRBD1 (5 bases). The CDR3 is made up of 15 amino acids. V dropped 4 bases and J dropped 3 bases, with 13 bases sitting between them. Germline V gene data show CDR1 as MNHNS and CDR2 as SASEGT. This chain's CDR3 is CASSGGGFFGNTIYF. Here the CDR3 DNA reads TGTGCCAGCAGTGGCGGGGGTTTTTTTGGAAACACCATATATTTT.

The chain is built from TRBV7-2 and TRBJ1-4; the D gene is possibly TRBD1 (5 bases). V was cut by 1 base and J by 14 bases, with 26 bases left in between. Germline loops: CDR1 SGHTA, CDR2 FQGNSA. There are 17 residues in the CDR3. The CDR3 DNA is TGTGCCAGCAGCTTAGGGTTTCGAGCCGGGACTCCTCCCTTTCTGTTTTTT. Translating gives CASSLGFRAGTPPFLFF.

The chain is built from TRBV28 and TRBJ1-2; 8 bases align to TRBD1. Germline V CDR1 and CDR2: MDHEN, SYDVKM. V trimming: 8 bases; J trimming: 1 base; junction bases outside the gene matches: 6. The CDR3 loop spans 14 amino acids. This CDR3 is CASRGDRFNYGYTF. CDR3 sequence (DNA): TGTGCCAGCCGGGGGGACAGGTTTAACTATGGCTACACCTTC.